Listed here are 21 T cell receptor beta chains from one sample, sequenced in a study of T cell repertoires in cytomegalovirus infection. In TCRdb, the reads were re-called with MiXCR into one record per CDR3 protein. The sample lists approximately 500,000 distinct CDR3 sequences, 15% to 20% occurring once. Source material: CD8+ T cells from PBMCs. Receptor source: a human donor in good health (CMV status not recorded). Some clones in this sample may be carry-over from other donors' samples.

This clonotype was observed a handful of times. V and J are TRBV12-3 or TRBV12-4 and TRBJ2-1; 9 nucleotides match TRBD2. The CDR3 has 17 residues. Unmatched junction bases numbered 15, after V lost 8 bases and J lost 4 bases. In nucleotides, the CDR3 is TGTGCCAGCTGTCTTGAGGGGCGCGGGAGGGGGTACAATGAGCAGTTCTTC. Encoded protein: CASCLEGRGRGYNEQFF.

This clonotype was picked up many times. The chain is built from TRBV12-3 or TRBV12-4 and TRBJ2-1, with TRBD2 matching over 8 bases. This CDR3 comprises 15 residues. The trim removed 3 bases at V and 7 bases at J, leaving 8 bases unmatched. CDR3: CASSLGIGGGNEQFF. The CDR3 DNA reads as TGTGCCAGCAGTTTGGGTATTGGCGGGGGGAATGAGCAGTTCTTC.

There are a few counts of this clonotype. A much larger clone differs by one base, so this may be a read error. The CDR3 spells CASSYSSGYTEDFF. In DNA form, the CDR3 reads TGTGCCAGCAGTTACTCGAGTGGGTACACTGAAGATTTCTTT. The V call is TRBV6-8, the J call TRBJ1-1; no firm D call. CDR3 length: 14 amino acids. Germline V gives CDR1 MNHGY, CDR2 SAAAGT.

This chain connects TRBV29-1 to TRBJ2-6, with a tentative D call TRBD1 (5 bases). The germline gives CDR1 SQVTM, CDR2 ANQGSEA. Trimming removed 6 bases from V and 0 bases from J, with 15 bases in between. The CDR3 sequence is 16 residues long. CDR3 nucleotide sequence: TGCAGCGTGGTAGACAGACCGACCTCTGGGGCCAACGTCCTGACTTTC. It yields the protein CSVVDRPTSGANVLTF.

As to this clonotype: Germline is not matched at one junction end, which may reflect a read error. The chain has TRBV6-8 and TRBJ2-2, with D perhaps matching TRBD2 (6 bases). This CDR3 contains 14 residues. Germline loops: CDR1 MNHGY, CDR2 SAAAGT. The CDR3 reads CASSYTGETGVLFF. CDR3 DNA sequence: TGTGCCAGCAGTTATACGGGGGAGACCGGGGTGCTGTTTTTT.

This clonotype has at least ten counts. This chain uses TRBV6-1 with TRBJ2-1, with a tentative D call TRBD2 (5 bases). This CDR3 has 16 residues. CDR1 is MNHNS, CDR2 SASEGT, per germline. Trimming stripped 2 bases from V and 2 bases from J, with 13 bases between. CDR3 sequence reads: CASSELGESPYNEQFF. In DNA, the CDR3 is TGTGCCAGCAGTGAACTGGGAGAGAGCCCCTACAATGAGCAGTTCTTC.

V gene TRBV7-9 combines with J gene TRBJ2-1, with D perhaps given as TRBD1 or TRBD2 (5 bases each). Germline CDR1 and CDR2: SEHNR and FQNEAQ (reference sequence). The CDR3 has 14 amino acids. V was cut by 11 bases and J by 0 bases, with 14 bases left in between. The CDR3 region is CAGDLPSSYNEQFF. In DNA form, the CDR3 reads TGTGCCGGGGACCTACCGAGCTCCTACAATGAGCAGTTCTTC.

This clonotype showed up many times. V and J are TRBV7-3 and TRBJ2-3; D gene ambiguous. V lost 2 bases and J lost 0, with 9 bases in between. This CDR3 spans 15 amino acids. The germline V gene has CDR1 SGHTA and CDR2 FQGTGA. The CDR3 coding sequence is TGTGCCAGCAGCTTATTAGGCTCTAGCACAGATACGCAGTATTTT. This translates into CASSLLGSSTDTQYF.

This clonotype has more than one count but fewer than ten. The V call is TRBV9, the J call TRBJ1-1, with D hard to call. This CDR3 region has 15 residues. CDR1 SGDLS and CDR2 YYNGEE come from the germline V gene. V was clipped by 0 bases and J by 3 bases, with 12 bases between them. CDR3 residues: CASSVVPIVDTEAFF. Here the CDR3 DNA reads TGTGCCAGCAGCGTAGTCCCGATCGTGGACACTGAAGCTTTCTTT.

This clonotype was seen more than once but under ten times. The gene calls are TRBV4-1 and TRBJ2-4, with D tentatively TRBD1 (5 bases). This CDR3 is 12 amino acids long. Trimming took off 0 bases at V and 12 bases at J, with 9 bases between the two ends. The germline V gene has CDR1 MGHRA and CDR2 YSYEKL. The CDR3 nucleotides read TGCGCCAGCAGCCAAGATGGGGCGTATCAGTACTTC. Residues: CASSQDGAYQYF.

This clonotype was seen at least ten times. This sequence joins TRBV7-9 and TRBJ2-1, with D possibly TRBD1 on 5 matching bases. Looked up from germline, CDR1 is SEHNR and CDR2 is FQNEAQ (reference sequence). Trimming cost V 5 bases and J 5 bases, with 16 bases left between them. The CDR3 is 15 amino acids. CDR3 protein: CASSHLDKRDNEQFF. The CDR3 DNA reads TGTGCCAGCAGCCATTTGGACAAACGGGACAATGAGCAGTTCTTC. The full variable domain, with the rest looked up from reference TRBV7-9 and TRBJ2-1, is DTGVSQNPRHKITKRGQNVTFRCDPISEHNRLYWYRQTLGQGPEFLTYFQNEAQLEKSRLLSDRFSAERPKGSFSTLEIQRTEQGDSAMYLCASSHLDKRDNEQFFGPGTRLTVL.

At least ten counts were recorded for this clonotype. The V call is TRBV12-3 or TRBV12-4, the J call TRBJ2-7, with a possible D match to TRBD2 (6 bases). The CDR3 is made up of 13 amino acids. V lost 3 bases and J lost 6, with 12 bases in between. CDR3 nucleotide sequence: TGTGCCAGCAGTTTTGAGAGGAGGGGCGAGCAGTACTTC. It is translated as CASSFERRGEQYF.

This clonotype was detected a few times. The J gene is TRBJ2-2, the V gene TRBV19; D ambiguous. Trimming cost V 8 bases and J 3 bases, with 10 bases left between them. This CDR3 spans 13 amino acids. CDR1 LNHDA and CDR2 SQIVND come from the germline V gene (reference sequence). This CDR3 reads CASLLGYTGELFF. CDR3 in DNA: TGTGCCAGTCTCTTGGGGTACACCGGGGAGCTGTTTTTT. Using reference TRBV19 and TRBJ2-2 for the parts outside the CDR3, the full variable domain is DGGITQSPKYLFRKEGQNVTLSCEQNLNHDAMYWYRQDPGQGLRLIYYSQIVNDFQKGDIAEGYSVSREKKESFPLTVTSAQKNPTAFYLCASLLGYTGELFFGEGSRLTVL.

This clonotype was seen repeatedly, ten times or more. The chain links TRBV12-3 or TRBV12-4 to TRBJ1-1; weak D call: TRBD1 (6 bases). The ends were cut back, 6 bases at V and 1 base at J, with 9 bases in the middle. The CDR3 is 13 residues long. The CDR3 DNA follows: TGTGCCAGCAGCCCGACAGGGAACACTGAAGCTTTCTTT. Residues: CASSPTGNTEAFF.

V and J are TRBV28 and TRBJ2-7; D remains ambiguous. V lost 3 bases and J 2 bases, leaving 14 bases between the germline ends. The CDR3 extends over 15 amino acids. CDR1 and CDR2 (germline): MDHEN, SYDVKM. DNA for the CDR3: TGTGCCAGCAGTTTGGAAAGGAGCCGCGCCTACGAGCAGTACTTC. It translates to CASSLERSRAYEQYF.

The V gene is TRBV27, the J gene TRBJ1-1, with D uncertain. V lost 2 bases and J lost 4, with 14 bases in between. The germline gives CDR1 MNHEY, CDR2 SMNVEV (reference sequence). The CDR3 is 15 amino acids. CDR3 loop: CASSLIGPVGTEAFF. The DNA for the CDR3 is TGTGCCAGCAGTTTAATAGGCCCCGTCGGCACTGAAGCTTTCTTT.

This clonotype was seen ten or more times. CDR3 residues: CASSLEGPPGNQPQHF. The CDR3 DNA sequence: TGTGCCAGCAGCTTAGAGGGGCCCCCAGGAAATCAGCCCCAGCATTTT. V and J are TRBV7-8 and TRBJ1-5, with D maybe TRBD1 (5 bases). Germline assignment: CDR1 SGHVS and CDR2 FQNEAQ. The CDR3 totals 16 residues. V was cut by 1 base and J by 4 bases, with 14 bases left in between.

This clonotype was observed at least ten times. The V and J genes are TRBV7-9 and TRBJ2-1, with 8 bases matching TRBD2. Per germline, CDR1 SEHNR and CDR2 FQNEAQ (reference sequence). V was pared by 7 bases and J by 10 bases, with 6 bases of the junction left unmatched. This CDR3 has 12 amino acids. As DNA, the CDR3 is TGTGCCAGCACCCTCGGGGGGGCCGAGCAGTTCTTC. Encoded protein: CASTLGGAEQFF.

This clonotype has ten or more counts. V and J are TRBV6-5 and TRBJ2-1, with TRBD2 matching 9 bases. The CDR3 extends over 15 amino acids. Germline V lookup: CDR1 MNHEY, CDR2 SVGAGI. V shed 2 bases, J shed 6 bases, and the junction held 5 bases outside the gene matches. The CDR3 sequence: CASSYVAGGPNEQFF. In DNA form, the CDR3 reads TGTGCCAGCAGTTACGTCGCGGGAGGGCCCAATGAGCAGTTCTTC.

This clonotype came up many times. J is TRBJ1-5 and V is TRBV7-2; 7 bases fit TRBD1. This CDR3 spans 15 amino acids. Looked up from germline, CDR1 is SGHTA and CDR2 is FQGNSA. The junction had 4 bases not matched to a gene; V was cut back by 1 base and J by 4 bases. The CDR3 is CASSLGTGNNQPQHF. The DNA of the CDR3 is TGTGCCAGCAGCTTAGGGACAGGAAATAATCAGCCCCAGCATTTT.

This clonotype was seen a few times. As DNA, the CDR3 is TGTGCCAGCAGCCAAGACCTACTAGCGGGGTTCTACAATGAGCAGTTCTTC. This translates into CASSQDLLAGFYNEQFF. The V gene is TRBV3-1, the J gene TRBJ2-1; TRBD2 matches at 10 bases. The CDR3 is 17 residues long. Germline trimming cut 0 bases from V and 3 bases from J; bases unmatched to any gene: 5. The germline gives CDR1 LGHDT, CDR2 YNNKEL (reference sequence).